This T cell receptor beta chain appears in the sequencing data of a study of beta chain features in type 1 diabetes. Regarding the study as a whole: Researchers could not determine here whether HLA type influences TCRB rearrangement.

From germline, CDR1 is GTSNPN and CDR2 SVGIG (reference sequence). Trimming removed 0 bases from V and 4 bases from J; junction bases left unmatched: 6. The CDR3 runs 15 residues. Expressed TCRB transcripts were sequenced, since all the RNA that had been isolated was reverse transcribed. Several million reads on average were seen across naive, central memory and regulatory T cell samples. This table comes from immunoSEQ multiplex PCR, and its TCRdb copy is limited to in-frame clones, with some not included. The sample has 450,000 to 550,000 clones, approximately 30% seen once. Naive, central memory, regulatory and stem cell-like memory cells within the CD4+ compartment were sorted using CD45RO/CCR7/CD25/CD127/CD95/CD27. On this clone: The antigen remains undetermined.

The sample consisted of naive CD4+ T cells from blood. This rearrangement joins TRBV30 to TRBJ2-7; 10 bases are shared with TRBD1. The sequence derives from a man younger than 30 in good health. CDR3 sequence (DNA): TGTGCCTGGAGTGTAACGGGACAGGGGAAATACGAGCAGTACTTC. The encoded protein is CAWSVTGQGKYEQYF.